What follows is one TCR beta chain and its context. The antigen remains unidentified. The source of the sample is a study of T cell responses to AZD1222 COVID-19 vaccine. Study-level information: Second-dose groups at about 4 or about 12 weeks were pooled.

The table came from immunoSEQ multiplex PCR; TCRdb's copy has only in-frame clones and leaves some out. The repertoire includes roughly 120,000 clones, roughly 88% of them detected once, and approximately 1.6% sits in the top ten. The study, taken as a whole, reports: Samples come after the peak T cell response, not at day 14. Donors were chiefly white British, with a greater number of females, and clonal diversity was perhaps underestimated.

The ends lost 4 bases at V and 4 bases at J; junction bases unmatched: 15. The CDR3 runs 19 residues. Looked up from germline, CDR1 is PRHDT and CDR2 is FYEKMQ (reference sequence). The clonotype comes from an adult in good health. V usage is TRBV13 and J usage is TRBJ2-2, with 10 bases aligning to TRBD2. The source material was peripheral blood, sampled on day 0 of AZD1222 vaccination. For the CDR3, the DNA is TGTGCCAGCAGCTCCAGCTCTAGCGGGAGTCTTCTGGTCACCGGGGAGCTGTTTTTT. This gives the protein CASSSSSSGSLLVTGELFF.